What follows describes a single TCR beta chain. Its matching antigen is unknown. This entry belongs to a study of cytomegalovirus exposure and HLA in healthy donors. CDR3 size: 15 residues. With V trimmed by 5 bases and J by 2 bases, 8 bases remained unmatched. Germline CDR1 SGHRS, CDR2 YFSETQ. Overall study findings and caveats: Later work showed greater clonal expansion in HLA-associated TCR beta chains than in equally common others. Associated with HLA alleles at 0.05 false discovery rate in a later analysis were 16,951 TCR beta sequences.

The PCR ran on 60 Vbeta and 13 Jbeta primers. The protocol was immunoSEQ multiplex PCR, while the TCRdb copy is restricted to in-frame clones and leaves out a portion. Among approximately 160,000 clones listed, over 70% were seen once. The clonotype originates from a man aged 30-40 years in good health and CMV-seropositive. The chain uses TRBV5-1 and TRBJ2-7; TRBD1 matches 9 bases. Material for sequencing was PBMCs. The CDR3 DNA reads TGCGCCAGCAGTAGCCGGACAGGGGCCGCCTACGAGCAGTACTTC. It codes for CASSSRTGAAYEQYF.